In this sample, the clone carrying this TCR beta chain turned up a few times. Its antigen is unidentified. MiXCR, applied by TCRdb to the RT-PCR reads, yields one record per CDR3 protein. The sample holds under 550,000 distinct CDR3 sequences, approximately 7.6% seen once. The length of the CDR3 is 15 residues. V lost 5 bases, J lost 0 bases, and 12 bases lay in between. CDR1 is SNHLY, CDR2 FYNNEI, per germline. The data were taken from a study of response to subunit inactivated influenza vaccine. Findings of the study overall: Few additional T cells are recruited per seasonal influenza vaccination, authors suggested.

The chain is built from TRBV2 and TRBJ2-3; tentative D call: TRBD2 (5 bases). The source of this sequence is a man between 50 and 75 years old who received an inactivated influenza vaccine. The sample here was PBMCs from blood, taken around 25 months after vaccination. CDR3 bases: TGTGCCAGCAGTACCGGGATTCCAAGCACAGATACGCAGTATTTT. Protein product: CASSTGIPSTDTQYF.